The clone carrying this TCR beta chain was detected once. Trimming took 5 bases from V and 5 from J, leaving 25 bases between them. In germline, CDR1 is SGHNT, CDR2 YENEEA. This CDR3 has 17 amino acids. This sample stems from a study of blood T cell repertoires in COVID-19. The study recruited people aged roughly 18 to 95 years across some 23 US areas. In the original workflow: Researchers report that nucleated cell counts were estimated from reference gene primer amplification. Clones were read by immunoSEQ multiplex PCR, and TCRdb kept only the in-frame ones, dropping some. V, J and clone size are taken as reported in that table, and D and trimming were inferred from the DNA itself. The repertoire consists of fewer than 350,000 clones, with approximately 86% occurring once and the leading ten covering 0.75% to 1%.

The TCR comes from a woman in her twenties or thirties who had recovered from COVID-19. Sequenced: PBMCs or T cells enriched from blood (not recorded which). The chain links TRBV11-3 to TRBJ2-7; TRBD2 is a possible D gene (7 bases). CDR3 region: CASSPYLGGPIVDEQYF. The CDR3 DNA follows: TGTGCCAGCAGCCCCTATTTGGGGGGGCCGATCGTGGACGAGCAGTACTTC.